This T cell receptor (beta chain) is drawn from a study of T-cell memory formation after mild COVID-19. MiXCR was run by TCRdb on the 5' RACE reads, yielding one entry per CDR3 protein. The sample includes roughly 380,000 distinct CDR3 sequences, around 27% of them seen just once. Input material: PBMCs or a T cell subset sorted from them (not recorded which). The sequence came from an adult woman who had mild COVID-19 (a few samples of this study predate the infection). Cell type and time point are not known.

The CDR3 DNA is TGTGCCAGCAGCCAGGGGACTAGCGAGACCTACGAGCAGTACTTC. It is translated as CASSQGTSETYEQYF. V usage is TRBV7-9 and J usage is TRBJ2-7; 10 positions match TRBD2. The CDR3 loop spans 15 amino acids. V gave up 5 bases and J gave up 2 bases; unmatched junction bases: 6. Germline CDR1 SEHNR, CDR2 FQNEAQ (reference sequence).